Presented here are 26 T cell receptor beta chains from one specimen sequenced in a study of blood T cell repertoires in COVID-19. TCRdb keeps only in-frame clones here, not all; method: immunoSEQ multiplex PCR. The table records about 190,000 clones, over 75% of them present only once. The specimen sequenced was peripheral blood. The source is a woman between 50 and 59 years old with acute or convalescent COVID-19.

This rearrangement joins TRBV10-3 to TRBJ1-1; TRBD1 matches at 9 bases. Germline V gene sequence: CDR1 ENHRY, CDR2 SYGVKD. The CDR3 is made up of 14 amino acids. J lost 6 bases, V lost 0 bases, and 2 bases had no gene match. CDR3 protein: CAISESRQGAEAFF. CDR3 DNA sequence: TGTGCCATCAGTGAGTCGAGACAGGGGGCTGAAGCTTTCTTT.

The gene calls are TRBV5-6 and TRBJ1-1; 7 bases are a match to TRBD1. The germline CDR1 and CDR2 sequences are SGHDT and YYEEEE. The CDR3 extends over 17 amino acids. V was clipped by 0 bases and J by 2 bases; unmatched bases: 10. The CDR3 is CASSLAFKGQSNTEAFF. CDR3 DNA sequence: TGTGCCAGCAGCTTGGCCTTTAAGGGACAGAGCAACACTGAAGCTTTCTTT. The variable domain in full, completed from reference TRBV5-6 and TRBJ1-1, reads DAGVTQSPTHLIKTRGQQVTLRCSPKSGHDTVSWYQQALGQGPQFIFQYYEEEERQRGNFPDRFSGHQFPNYSSELNVNALLLGDSALYLCASSLAFKGQSNTEAFFGQGTRLTVV.

J is TRBJ1-2 and V is TRBV18; D gene unclear. This CDR3 spans 13 amino acids. Germline V gene lookup returns CDR1 KGHSH and CDR2 LQKENI. V was trimmed by 3 bases and J by 8 bases, leaving 13 bases between them. CDR3 region: CASSPDLPGGYTF. The CDR3 bases are TGTGCCAGCTCACCCGACCTCCCGGGGGGCTACACCTTC.

This chain uses TRBV29-1 with TRBJ1-2, with TRBD1 identical over 9 bases. The CDR3 extends over 13 amino acids. The V and J ends lost 6 bases and 8 bases, in that order; junction bases with no gene match: 10. Germline assignment: CDR1 SQVTM and CDR2 ANQGSEA. CDR3 DNA: TGCAGCGTCGATTTAACAGGGGGCGACGGCTACACCTTC. This translates into CSVDLTGGDGYTF. Supplemented by reference TRBV29-1 and TRBJ1-2, the full variable domain reads SAVISQKPSRDICQRGTSLTIQCQVDSQVTMMFWYRQQPGQSLTLIATANQGSEATYESGFVIDKFPISRPNLTFSTLTVSNMSPEDSSIYLCSVDLTGGDGYTFGSGTRLTVV.

The CDR3 sequence is CASSPGAREQYF. The CDR3 nucleotides are TGTGCCAGCTCACCAGGGGCCCGGGAGCAGTACTTC. The chain joins TRBV18 to TRBJ2-7; possibly TRBD1 for D (5 bases). This CDR3 contains 12 residues. V shed 2 bases and J shed 7 bases, with 9 bases lying between them. Looked up from germline, CDR1 is KGHSH and CDR2 is LQKENI.

V usage is TRBV4-3 and J usage is TRBJ2-1, with TRBD2 matching 13 bases. Germline assignment: CDR1 LGHNA and CDR2 YSLEER. There are 14 residues in the CDR3. V was clipped by 5 bases and J by 5 bases; unmatched bases: 0. Written as DNA, the CDR3 is TGCGCCAGCAGCGGGACTAGCGGGAACAATGAGCAGTTCTTC. Translating gives CASSGTSGNNEQFF.

J is TRBJ1-2 and V is TRBV9; 8 bases map to TRBD1. V lost 3 bases to trimming and J lost 7 bases; unmatched junction nucleotides: 14. The length of the CDR3 is 16 residues. Germline-derived CDR1 and CDR2 are SGDLS and YYNGEE. CDR3 sequence: CASSASEDRGGFGYTF. The DNA of the CDR3 is TGTGCCAGCAGCGCCTCAGAAGACAGGGGAGGATTTGGCTACACCTTC.

The chain carries TRBV7-2 and TRBJ2-5; tentatively, D is TRBD2 (6 bases). Germline V gene lookup returns CDR1 SGHTA and CDR2 FQGNSA. V lost 4 bases, J lost 5 bases, and 17 bases lay in between. This CDR3 is 15 amino acids long. The CDR3 sequence is CASSSDSGRGETQYF. The CDR3 coding sequence is TGTGCCAGCAGCTCCGATAGCGGCAGAGGGGAGACCCAGTACTTC.

This clone was observed a few times. This chain connects TRBV27 to TRBJ1-1; D perhaps matches TRBD1 (5 bases). This CDR3 contains 13 residues. Looked up from germline, CDR1 is MNHEY and CDR2 is SMNVEV (reference sequence). V was shortened by 7 bases and J by 6 bases, with 15 bases between the two germline ends. In DNA, the CDR3 is TGTGCCAGCAAGGAGGGAGGGGTCCCTGAAGCTTTCTTT. This codes for CASKEGGVPEAFF.

This clone was counted a few times. V and J are TRBV5-4 and TRBJ2-1; 9 positions agree with TRBD2. Trimming cost V 4 bases and J 7 bases; bases outside gene matches: 9. The CDR3 covers 15 residues. Germline V gives CDR1 SGHNT, CDR2 YYREEE (reference sequence). In DNA form, the CDR3 reads TGTGCCAGCAGCCCCCGGCGGGGGGGCGTTAATGAGCAGTTCTTC. It specifies CASSPRRGGVNEQFF.

This chain uses TRBV18 with TRBJ1-1; 8 bases agree with TRBD1. The junction had 10 bases not matched to a gene; V was cut back by 3 bases and J by 4 bases. The length of the CDR3 is 16 residues. Per the germline V gene, CDR1 is KGHSH and CDR2 is LQKENI. CDR3 amino acids: CASSPKLTGGVTEAFF. As DNA, the CDR3 is TGTGCCAGCTCACCGAAACTAACAGGGGGGGTCACTGAAGCTTTCTTT.

The chain couples TRBV28 to TRBJ2-2; D is ambiguous. CDR1 and CDR2 from the germline V gene are MDHEN and SYDVKM. CDR3 length: 16 residues. With 1 base removed from V and 7 bases from J, the gap between germline ends came to 16 bases. CDR3 sequence: CASSLSPARPNGELFF. The DNA of the CDR3 is TGTGCCAGCAGTTTATCCCCCGCGCGGCCGAACGGGGAGCTGTTTTTT.

This clone was picked up one time. V gene TRBV6-1 combines with J gene TRBJ2-5; no definite D call. The V and J ends lost 2 bases and 3 bases respectively, with 7 bases between them. Germline V gives CDR1 MNHNS, CDR2 SASEGT. The CDR3 loop spans 13 amino acids. CDR3 sequence (DNA): TGTGCCAGCAGTGAATACGGTGAAGAGACCCAGTACTTC. It translates to CASSEYGEETQYF.

The chain uses TRBV6-5 and TRBJ2-5; D is uncertain. The CDR3 sequence is 11 residues long. The germline gives CDR1 MNHEY, CDR2 SVGAGI. Deletions cut 6 bases from V and 3 bases from J, with 5 bases between. The CDR3 protein is CASRVEETQYF. The CDR3 nucleotides are TGTGCCAGCAGGGTAGAAGAGACCCAGTACTTC.

The J gene is TRBJ2-5, the V gene TRBV5-1, with D possibly matching TRBD1 (5 bases). Germline V gene lookup returns CDR1 SGHRS and CDR2 YFSETQ. The CDR3 loop spans 14 amino acids. Trimming removed 1 base from V and 1 base from J, with 8 bases in between. The DNA for the CDR3 is TGCGCCAGCAGCTTGCAAAGGGGCCAAGAGACCCAGTACTTC. It specifies CASSLQRGQETQYF.

The sample holds one count of this clone. The rearrangement joins TRBV7-8 to TRBJ2-1, with TRBD1 identical over 7 bases. Germline values: CDR1 SGHVS, CDR2 FQNEAQ. CDR3 length: 16 residues. Trimming took 5 bases from V and 2 from J; bases not matched to a gene: 9. The CDR3, as DNA: TGTGCCAGCAGCCCCGGGACAGCCAACACCTACAATGAGCAGTTCTTC. Protein product: CASSPGTANTYNEQFF.

This chain connects TRBV6-5 to TRBJ2-7, with TRBD1 matching over 7 bases. The length of the CDR3 is 16 residues. Trimming removed 2 bases from V and 7 bases from J; junction bases left unmatched: 14. Looked up from germline, CDR1 is MNHEY and CDR2 is SVGAGI. For the CDR3, the DNA is TGTGCCAGCAGTTACATCGGCAGGGGGTCTCGGGGTGAGCAGTACTTC. It specifies CASSYIGRGSRGEQYF.

This clone was found once. The rearrangement uses TRBV2 and TRBJ1-2, with 9 bases aligning to TRBD1. Germline-derived CDR1 and CDR2 are SNHLY and FYNNEI. This CDR3 is built from 13 residues. Trimming removed 7 bases from V and 2 bases from J; junction bases left unmatched: 2. CDR3: CASTGTGNYGYTF. The CDR3 region has the DNA TGTGCCAGCACCGGGACAGGGAACTATGGCTACACCTTC.

This rearrangement joins TRBV5-5 to TRBJ2-2; 7 nucleotides line up with TRBD1. This CDR3 contains 13 residues. Trimming cost V 4 bases and J 8 bases; bases outside gene matches: 5. Germline V gene data show CDR1 as SGHKS and CDR2 as YYEKEE (reference sequence). The CDR3 DNA sequence: TGTGCCAGCAGCCGGGACAGTTCGGGGGAGCTGTTTTTT. Its protein product is CASSRDSSGELFF.

This clone was seen a handful of times. The rearrangement joins TRBV28 to TRBJ2-7, with TRBD1 matching over 9 bases. Germline V gene sequence: CDR1 MDHEN, CDR2 SYDVKM. The V and J ends lost 2 bases and 4 bases, in that order; junction bases with no gene match: 6. This CDR3 region has 15 residues. The CDR3 protein is CASSLGTGLGYEQYF. DNA for the CDR3: TGTGCCAGCAGTTTAGGGACAGGGCTAGGGTACGAGCAGTACTTC. The whole variable domain, remainder taken from reference TRBV28 and TRBJ2-7, is DVKVTQSSRYLVKRTGEKVFLECVQDMDHENMFWYRQDPGLGLRLIYFSYDVKMKEKGDIPEGYSVSREKKERFSLILESASTNQTSMYLCASSLGTGLGYEQYFGPGTRLTVT.

The chain links TRBV9 to TRBJ1-6; 9 positions match TRBD1. CDR1 SGDLS and CDR2 YYNGEE come from the germline V gene. This CDR3 is built from 14 residues. J was trimmed by 9 bases and V by 3 bases; bases with no gene match: 4. The CDR3 reads CASSGGQGSSPLHF. Written as DNA, the CDR3 is TGTGCCAGCAGCGGGGGACAGGGCAGTTCACCCCTCCACTTT. Combining the CDR3 with reference TRBV9 and TRBJ1-6 gives the whole variable domain DSGVTQTPKHLITATGQRVTLRCSPRSGDLSVYWYQQSLDQGLQFLIQYYNGEERAKGNILERFSAQQFPDLHSELNLSSLELGDSALYFCASSGGQGSSPLHFGNGTRLTVT.

This clone was detected once. The chain carries TRBV7-2 and TRBJ2-5; D remains unclear. This CDR3 contains 13 residues. V was trimmed by 5 bases and J by 5 bases, leaving 12 bases between them. Germline loops: CDR1 SGHTA, CDR2 FQGNSA. The CDR3 loop reads CASSVNLFETQYF. CDR3 nucleotide sequence: TGTGCCAGCAGCGTTAACTTGTTCGAGACCCAGTACTTC.

V is TRBV6-1 and J is TRBJ2-1, with 13 nucleotides matching TRBD2. This CDR3 contains 16 residues. Germline CDR1 is MNHNS and CDR2 is SASEGT. The ends lost 4 bases at V and 5 bases at J; junction bases unmatched: 5. This CDR3 is CASSVQGLAGNNEQFF. The CDR3 nucleotides read TGTGCCAGCAGTGTCCAGGGACTAGCGGGAAACAATGAGCAGTTCTTC.

The rearrangement joins TRBV7-9 to TRBJ2-3; D gene uncertain. Per the germline V gene, CDR1 is SEHNR and CDR2 is FQNEAQ (reference sequence). The V and J ends lost 2 bases and 0 bases respectively, with 6 bases between them. The CDR3 has 14 residues. This chain's CDR3 is CASSLSQSTDTQYF. In nucleotides, the CDR3 is TGTGCCAGCAGCTTATCGCAGAGCACAGATACGCAGTATTTT.

This clone has more than one count but fewer than ten. This chain uses TRBV5-1 with TRBJ1-2; D may be TRBD1 (6 bases). Trimming cost V 3 bases and J 8 bases, with 11 bases left between them. This CDR3 is 12 amino acids long. The V gene's germline CDR1 is SGHRS and CDR2 YFSETQ. The CDR3 DNA reads as TGCGCCAGCAGCTCACAACAGGGCGGCTACACCTTC. This sequence encodes CASSSQQGGYTF.

The J gene is TRBJ2-2, the V gene TRBV4-2; D may be TRBD2 (6 bases). The CDR3 contains 18 residues. The ends were cut back, 4 bases at V and 1 base at J, with 19 bases in the middle. CDR1 is LGHNA, CDR2 YNFKEQ, per germline. The CDR3 loop is CASSPSLGLALNTGELFF. In DNA, the CDR3 is TGTGCCAGCAGCCCCTCATTAGGGCTAGCGCTGAACACCGGGGAGCTGTTTTTT.